Below, 13 T cell receptor beta chains from the same sample are listed, as sequenced in a study of shared clonotypes between healthy human individuals (dated by TCRdb to the early 2020s). The library came from the immunoSEQ multiplex PCR assay. TCRdb took this table from immuneACCESS and kept in-frame rearrangements with V and J called. Such tables lack part of the clones; where checked against another copy, unresolved V genes explain under half of the gap, and the rest is unexplained. The sample profile shows roughly 1,000,000 clones; around 82% of them were found once. In total, the top ten clones hold roughly 0.56% of the sample. Sequencing used memory CD4+ T cells from PBMCs. The cell subset or site label for this specimen denotes: CD45RA-negative fraction. The source of these receptors is a man aged 18 to 35 in good health. Some clones in this sample may be carry-over from other donors' samples.

For this clone: A far larger clone differs by one base, so this is likely a read error. V and J are TRBV5-4 and TRBJ2-1; D might be TRBD2 (6 bases). The V gene's germline CDR1 is SGHNT and CDR2 YYREEE (reference sequence). Trimming took off 6 bases at V and 0 bases at J, with 16 bases between the two ends. The CDR3 contains 16 residues. The CDR3 protein is CASNSGGASSYNEQFF. The CDR3 DNA reads TGTGCCAGCAACTCCGGAGGGGCATCCTCCTACAATGAGCAGTTCTTC.

The V call is TRBV28, the J call TRBJ2-1; 9 positions agree with TRBD2. Germline V gives CDR1 MDHEN, CDR2 SYDVKM. Trimming cost V 10 bases and J 10 bases; bases outside gene matches: 14. The CDR3 is made up of 14 amino acids. The DNA of the CDR3 is TGTGCCATTTTGGGTGCGGGAGGGCCAGGCGAGCAGTTCTTC. This codes for CAILGAGGPGEQFF.

The rearrangement joins TRBV15 to TRBJ1-1; the D gene is possibly TRBD1 (5 bases). The length of the CDR3 is 16 residues. V lost 0 bases and J lost 5, with 16 bases in between. Germline V gene lookup returns CDR1 LNHNV and CDR2 YYDKDF (reference sequence). CDR3 sequence reads: CATSRDSRREGTEAFF. The CDR3 nucleotides read TGTGCCACCAGCAGAGATTCACGGAGGGAGGGGACTGAAGCTTTCTTT.

The count of this clone is one. The chain has TRBV6-5 and TRBJ2-5, with D possibly TRBD2 on 7 matching bases. Trimming pared 0 bases from V and 7 bases from J, leaving 18 bases between. Per germline, CDR1 MNHEY and CDR2 SVGAGI. CDR3 length: 16 residues. CDR3 sequence reads: CASSYSYAAGAWTQYF. The CDR3 coding sequence is TGTGCCAGCAGTTACTCCTATGCGGCGGGGGCCTGGACCCAGTACTTC.

The J gene is TRBJ2-6, the V gene TRBV6-1; maybe TRBD1 (5 bases). The CDR3 has 16 amino acids. Per the germline V gene, CDR1 is MNHNS and CDR2 is SASEGT. V lost 3 bases and J lost 3, with 12 bases in between. CDR3 coding DNA: TGTGCCAGCAGTGACCTTCGAAGGGGTGGGGCCAACGTCCTGACTTTC. Translated: CASSDLRRGGANVLTF.

The V gene is TRBV28, the J gene TRBJ2-1, with 7 bases identical to TRBD2. Germline CDR1 MDHEN, CDR2 SYDVKM. With 5 bases clipped from V and 0 bases from J, the junction kept 7 bases outside the gene matches. The CDR3 is made up of 16 amino acids. CDR3 bases: TGTGCCAGCAGTCAAAGCACTAGCGACTCCTACAATGAGCAGTTCTTC. Its protein is CASSQSTSDSYNEQFF. The variable domain in full, with the rest retrieved from reference TRBV28 and TRBJ2-1, is DVKVTQSSRYLVKRTGEKVFLECVQDMDHENMFWYRQDPGLGLRLIYFSYDVKMKEKGDIPEGYSVSREKKERFSLILESASTNQTSMYLCASSQSTSDSYNEQFFGPGTRLTVL.

The CDR3 bases are TGTGCCAGCAGCGTAAGTGAGGGAACACAGTTCTTC. This encodes CASSVSEGTQFF. This chain uses TRBV9 with TRBJ2-1, with D perhaps TRBD2 (5 bases). Germline CDR1 and CDR2: SGDLS and YYNGEE. CDR3 size: 12 residues. V was cut by 1 base and J by 13 bases, with 12 bases left in between.

The rearrangement joins TRBV7-9 to TRBJ2-3, with 8 bases that match TRBD1. CDR1 is SEHNR, CDR2 FQNEAQ, per germline (reference sequence). This CDR3 comprises 14 residues. V trimming: 5 bases; J trimming: 4 bases; junction bases outside the gene matches: 5. The CDR3 protein is CASSRQTGADTQYF. DNA for the CDR3: TGTGCCAGCAGCAGACAGACAGGGGCAGATACGCAGTATTTT. Full variable domain (rest looked up from reference TRBV7-9 and TRBJ2-3): DTGVSQNPRHKITKRGQNVTFRCDPISEHNRLYWYRQTLGQGPEFLTYFQNEAQLEKSRLLSDRFSAERPKGSFSTLEIQRTEQGDSAMYLCASSRQTGADTQYFGPGTRLTVL.

The chain uses TRBV7-9 and TRBJ1-2; D unresolved. CDR1 and CDR2 (germline): SEHNR, FQNEAQ (reference sequence). The V end was cut by 4 bases, the J end by 8 bases, with 17 bases between. The CDR3 is 14 residues long. CDR3 sequence: CASSSIRRPRGYTF. Here the CDR3 DNA reads TGTGCCAGCAGCTCCATTCGGCGGCCTCGGGGCTACACCTTC. Full variable domain (rest looked up from reference TRBV7-9 and TRBJ1-2): DTGVSQNPRHKITKRGQNVTFRCDPISEHNRLYWYRQTLGQGPEFLTYFQNEAQLEKSRLLSDRFSAERPKGSFSTLEIQRTEQGDSAMYLCASSSIRRPRGYTFGSGTRLTVV.

J is TRBJ1-2 and V is TRBV18; D is perhaps TRBD1 (6 bases). The germline V gene has CDR1 KGHSH and CDR2 LQKENI. V was pared by 6 bases and J by 4 bases, with 9 bases between. CDR3 size: 12 residues. The chain's CDR3 is CASSGGGYGYTF. In DNA, the CDR3 is TGTGCCAGCTCGGGGGGCGGCTATGGCTACACCTTC.

This chain links TRBV4-1 with TRBJ1-5; 7 nucleotides line up with TRBD1. With V trimmed by 0 bases and J by 0 bases, 8 bases remained unmatched. CDR1 is MGHRA and CDR2 is YSYEKL in the germline V gene. This CDR3 has 18 amino acids. The CDR3 DNA follows: TGCGCCAGCAGCCAAGACGCCACAGGGGCATATAGCAATCAGCCCCAGCATTTT. Translated: CASSQDATGAYSNQPQHF.

CDR3 protein: CASSYLPFPSYEQYF. The CDR3 nucleotides read TGTGCCAGCAGTTATTTACCCTTCCCATCCTACGAGCAGTACTTC. The gene calls are TRBV27 and TRBJ2-7; D is undetermined. Trimming removed 4 bases at V and 1 base at J, with 14 bases between. The CDR3 covers 15 residues. Germline CDR1 and CDR2: MNHEY and SMNVEV (reference sequence).

This rearrangement joins TRBV18 to TRBJ2-7; 12 bases are shared with TRBD2. CDR1 KGHSH and CDR2 LQKENI come from the germline V gene. The CDR3 extends over 17 amino acids. Trimming removed 4 bases from V and 3 bases from J; junction bases left unmatched: 10. The CDR3 sequence is CASSRQTGTSGLYEQYF. DNA of the CDR3: TGTGCCAGCTCACGCCAAACCGGGACTAGCGGGCTCTACGAGCAGTACTTC. Drawing the rest from reference TRBV18 and TRBJ2-7, the complete variable domain is NAGVMQNPRHLVRRRGQEARLRCSPMKGHSHVYWYRQLPEEGLKFMVYLQKENIIDESGMPKERFSAEFPKEGPSILRIQQVVRGDSAAYFCASSRQTGTSGLYEQYFGPGTRLTVT.